This TCR beta chain was captured by sequencing in a study of regulatory T cells in long-lasting Graves disease. The CDR3 is 16 amino acids. Unmatched junction bases numbered 9, after V lost 1 base and J lost 5 bases. Germline-derived CDR1 and CDR2 are LGHNA and YNFKEQ. This clonotype was observed a single time. Building the TCR beta libraries relied on iRepertoire HTBI primers, and CDR3 regions underwent Arm-PCR. TCRdb re-called the multiplex PCR reads through MiXCR, storing one row per CDR3 protein. The sample consists of hundreds of thousands of distinct CDR3 sequences, roughly 16% of them appearing once. The time point: newly diagnosed GD, antithyroid drugs for less than 3 months. RNA isolated from PBMCs was used to make the TCR library. This sample was also put to use in a study of T cells in Graves' hyperthyroidism and ophthalmopathy.

The source material was peripheral blood mononuclear cells (PBMCs), sampled at new diagnosis, from a patient treated with antithyroid drugs. This receptor was taken from a man between 18 and 29 years old with Graves disease. V usage is TRBV4-2 and J usage is TRBJ2-3, with 7 bases fitting TRBD2. CDR3 residues: CASSQAPRTSVDTQYF. The CDR3 DNA is TGTGCCAGCAGCCAAGCACCACGGACTAGTGTAGATACGCAGTATTTT.